This T cell receptor (beta chain) was recovered during a study of control samples from healthy donors and cancer patients (dated by TCRdb to the early 2020s). The CDR3 runs 15 residues from the cysteine to the phenylalanine. The only DNA kept is the CDR3, 45 bases in frame from the first base. V is trimmed back by 3 bases and J by 5 bases, and the junction contains 4 bases that no gene match accounts for. Looking up the germline V gene yields CDR1 SGHTS and CDR2 YDEGEE. In regard to this clone: This receptor's antigen is unknown. No clone much larger than this one lies a single base away; base qualities are absent.

Libraries came from the immunoSEQ multiplex PCR assay. Drawn from immuneACCESS, this table holds only the in-frame rearrangements with V and J called that TCRdb kept. Clones are partly lost; checked studies trace under half to an unresolved V gene and leave the rest unexplained. The sample includes about 150,000 clones, with around 90% observed a single time. The biggest ten clones account for just under 5% of the sample. Sequenced input: blood. This receptor was taken from a man aged 25-45 years in good health. The V and J genes are TRBV5-8 and TRBJ1-5; the junction holds 11 bases that match TRBD1. The CDR3 loop reads CASSSGQGVDQPQHF. The nucleotide sequence is TGTGCCAGCAGCTCGGGACAGGGGGTTGATCAGCCCCAGCATTTT. The CDR3 plus the reference TRBV5-8 and TRBJ1-5 genes for the other parts give the full variable domain: EAGVTQSPTHLIKTRGQQATLRCSPISGHTSVYWYQQALGLGLQFLLWYDEGEERNRGNFPPRFSGRQFPNYSSELNVNALELEDSALYLCASSSGQGVDQPQHFGDGTRLSIL.